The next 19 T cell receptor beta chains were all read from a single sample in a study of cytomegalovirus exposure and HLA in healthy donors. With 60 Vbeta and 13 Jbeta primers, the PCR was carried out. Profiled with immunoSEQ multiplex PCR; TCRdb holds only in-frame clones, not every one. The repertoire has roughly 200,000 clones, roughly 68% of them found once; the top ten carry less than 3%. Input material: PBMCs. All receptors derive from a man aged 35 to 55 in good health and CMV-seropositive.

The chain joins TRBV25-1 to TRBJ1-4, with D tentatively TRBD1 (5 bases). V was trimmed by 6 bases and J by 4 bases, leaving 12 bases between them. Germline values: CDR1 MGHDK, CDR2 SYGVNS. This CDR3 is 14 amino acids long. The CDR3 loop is CASSTTGLNEKLFF. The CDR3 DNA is TGTGCCAGCAGCACGACGGGACTTAATGAAAAACTGTTTTTT.

CDR3 sequence (DNA): TGTGCCAGCAGCGTCCCTAGCGGGGGGTCAGATACGCAGTATTTT. Translating gives CASSVPSGGSDTQYF. The chain combines TRBV7-3 with TRBJ2-3; the match to TRBD2 covers 11 bases. The CDR3 totals 15 residues. After removal of 5 bases from V and 4 bases from J, the junction contained 5 bases not matched to a gene. The V gene's germline CDR1 is SGHTA and CDR2 FQGTGA.

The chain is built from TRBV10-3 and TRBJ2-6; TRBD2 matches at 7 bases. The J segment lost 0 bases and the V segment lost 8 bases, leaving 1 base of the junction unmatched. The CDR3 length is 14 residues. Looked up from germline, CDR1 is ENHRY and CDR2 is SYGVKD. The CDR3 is CAIAGDSGANVLTF. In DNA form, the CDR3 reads TGTGCCATCGCGGGGGACTCTGGGGCCAACGTCCTGACTTTC.

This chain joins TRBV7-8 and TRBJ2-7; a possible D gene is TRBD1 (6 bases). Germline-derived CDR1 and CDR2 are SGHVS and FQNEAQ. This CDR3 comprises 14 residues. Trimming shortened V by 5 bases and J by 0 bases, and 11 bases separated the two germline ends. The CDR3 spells CASSADSYSYEQYF. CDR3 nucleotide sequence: TGTGCCAGCAGCGCGGACAGCTACTCCTACGAGCAGTACTTC.

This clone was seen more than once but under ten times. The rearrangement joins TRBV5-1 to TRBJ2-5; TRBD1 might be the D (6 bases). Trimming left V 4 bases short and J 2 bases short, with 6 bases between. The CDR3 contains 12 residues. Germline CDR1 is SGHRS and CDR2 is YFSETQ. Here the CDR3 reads CASSQGQETQYF. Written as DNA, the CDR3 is TGCGCCAGCAGCCAGGGGCAAGAGACCCAGTACTTC.

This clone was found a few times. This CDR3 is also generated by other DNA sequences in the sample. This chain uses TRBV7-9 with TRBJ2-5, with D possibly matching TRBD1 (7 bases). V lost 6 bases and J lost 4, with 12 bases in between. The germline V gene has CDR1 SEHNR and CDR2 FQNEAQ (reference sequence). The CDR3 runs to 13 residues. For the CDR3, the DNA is TGTGCCAGCAGGCGGGACAGTAGAGAGACCCAGTACTTC. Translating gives CASRRDSRETQYF.

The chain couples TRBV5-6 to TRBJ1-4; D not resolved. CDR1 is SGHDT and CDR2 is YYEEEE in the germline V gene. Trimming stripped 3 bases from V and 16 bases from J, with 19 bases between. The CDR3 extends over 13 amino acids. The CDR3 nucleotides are TGTGCCAGCAGCTCGAGACTCAGACCCCATTCGTTTTTT. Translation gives CASSSRLRPHSFF.

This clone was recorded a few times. The CDR3 loop reads CASITVLQETQYF. CDR3 DNA: TGTGCCAGCATTACAGTCCTCCAAGAGACCCAGTACTTC. The chain carries TRBV9 and TRBJ2-5; D remains unclear. Between the trimmed V and J ends, which lost 6 bases and 1 base, there was a span of 10 bases. The CDR3 runs 13 residues. CDR1 and CDR2 from the germline V gene are SGDLS and YYNGEE.

CDR3: CASSLQSSANEQFF. In DNA, the CDR3 is TGTGCCAGCAGCTTGCAGTCTAGCGCCAATGAGCAGTTCTTC. This chain joins TRBV5-4 and TRBJ2-1; TRBD2 might be the D (6 bases). The CDR3 is 14 residues long. V was trimmed by 1 base and J by 6 bases, leaving 11 bases between them. Germline V CDR1 and CDR2: SGHNT, YYREEE (reference sequence).

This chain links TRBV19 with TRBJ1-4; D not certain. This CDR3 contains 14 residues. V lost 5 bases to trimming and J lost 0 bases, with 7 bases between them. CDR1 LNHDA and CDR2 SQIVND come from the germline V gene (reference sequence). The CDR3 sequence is CASSPFATNEKLFF. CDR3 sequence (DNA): TGTGCCAGTAGTCCCTTTGCAACTAATGAAAAACTGTTTTTT.

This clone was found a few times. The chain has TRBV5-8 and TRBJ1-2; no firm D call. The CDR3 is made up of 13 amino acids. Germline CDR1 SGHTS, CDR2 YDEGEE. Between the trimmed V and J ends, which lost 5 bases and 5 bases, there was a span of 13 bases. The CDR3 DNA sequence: TGTGCCAGCAGTCTCAGCAGGTCTTATGGCTACACCTTC. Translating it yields CASSLSRSYGYTF.

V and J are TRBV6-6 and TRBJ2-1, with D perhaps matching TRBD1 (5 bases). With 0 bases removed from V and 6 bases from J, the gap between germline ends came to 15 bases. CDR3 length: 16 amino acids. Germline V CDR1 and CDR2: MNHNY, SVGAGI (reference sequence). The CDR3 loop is CASSYSRQYLGNEQFF. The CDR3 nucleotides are TGTGCCAGCAGTTACTCGAGACAGTACCTCGGCAATGAGCAGTTCTTC.

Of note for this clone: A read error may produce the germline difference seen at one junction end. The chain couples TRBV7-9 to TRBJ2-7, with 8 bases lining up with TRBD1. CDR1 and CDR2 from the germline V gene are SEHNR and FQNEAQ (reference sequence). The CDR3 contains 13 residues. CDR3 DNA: TGTTCCAGCAGCCCTGCGGACAGGGACGAGCAGTACTTC. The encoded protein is CSSSPADRDEQYF.

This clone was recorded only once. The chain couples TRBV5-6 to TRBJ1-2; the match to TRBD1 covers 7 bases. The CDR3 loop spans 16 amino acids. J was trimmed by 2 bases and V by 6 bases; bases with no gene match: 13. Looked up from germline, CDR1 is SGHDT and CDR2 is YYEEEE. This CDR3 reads CASTQGGMGANYGYTF. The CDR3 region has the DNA TGTGCCAGCACCCAGGGGGGTATGGGGGCCAACTATGGCTACACCTTC. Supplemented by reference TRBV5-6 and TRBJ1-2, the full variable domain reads DAGVTQSPTHLIKTRGQQVTLRCSPKSGHDTVSWYQQALGQGPQFIFQYYEEEERQRGNFPDRFSGHQFPNYSSELNVNALLLGDSALYLCASTQGGMGANYGYTFGSGTRLTVV.

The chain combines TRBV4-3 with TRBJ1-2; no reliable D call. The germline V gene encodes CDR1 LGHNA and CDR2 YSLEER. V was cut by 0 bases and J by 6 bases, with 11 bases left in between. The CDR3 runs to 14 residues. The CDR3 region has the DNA TGCGCCAGCAGCCAAGACCGAATAGAGGATGGCTACACCTTC. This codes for CASSQDRIEDGYTF.

The CDR3 region is CASSEGWRGGYNEQFF. DNA of the CDR3: TGTGCCAGCAGTGAAGGGTGGCGGGGGGGGTACAATGAGCAGTTCTTC. This sequence joins TRBV2 and TRBJ2-1, with TRBD2 matching over 9 bases. Losses at the gene ends were 1 base for V and 4 bases for J; bases not matched to a gene: 5. Germline CDR1 and CDR2: SNHLY and FYNNEI. This CDR3 spans 16 amino acids. The full variable domain, with the rest looked up from reference TRBV2 and TRBJ2-1, is EPEVTQTPSHQVTQMGQEVILRCVPISNHLYFYWYRQILGQKVEFLVSFYNNEISEKSEIFDDQFSVERPDGSNFTLKIRSTKLEDSAMYFCASSEGWRGGYNEQFFGPGTRLTVL.

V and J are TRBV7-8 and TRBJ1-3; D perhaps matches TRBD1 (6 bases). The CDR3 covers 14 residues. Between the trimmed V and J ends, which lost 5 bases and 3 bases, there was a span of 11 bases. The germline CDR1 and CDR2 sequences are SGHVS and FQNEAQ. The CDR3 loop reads CASSQRGIGNTIYF. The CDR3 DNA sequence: TGTGCCAGCAGCCAAAGGGGGATTGGAAACACCATATATTTT. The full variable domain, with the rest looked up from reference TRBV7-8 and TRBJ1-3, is GAGVSQSPRYKVAKRGQDVALRCDPISGHVSLFWYQQALGQGPEFLTYFQNEAQLDKSGLPSDRFFAERPEGSVSTLKIQRTQQEDSAVYLCASSQRGIGNTIYFGEGSWLTVV.

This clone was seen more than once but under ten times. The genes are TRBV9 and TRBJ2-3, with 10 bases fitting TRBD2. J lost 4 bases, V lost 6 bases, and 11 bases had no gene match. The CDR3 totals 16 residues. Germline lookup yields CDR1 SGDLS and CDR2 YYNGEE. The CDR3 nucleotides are TGTGCCAGCACCAAAGATGGGCTAGCGGGGGCAGATACGCAGTATTTT. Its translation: CASTKDGLAGADTQYF.

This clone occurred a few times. The CDR3 nucleotides are TGCGCCAGCAGCGTACAGGGGACTGAAGCTTTCTTT. This encodes CASSVQGTEAFF. The chain employs TRBV4-1 and TRBJ1-1; 7 bases align to TRBD1. Germline CDR1 is MGHRA and CDR2 is YSYEKL. With V trimmed by 5 bases and J by 5 bases, 2 bases remained unmatched. This CDR3 region has 12 residues.